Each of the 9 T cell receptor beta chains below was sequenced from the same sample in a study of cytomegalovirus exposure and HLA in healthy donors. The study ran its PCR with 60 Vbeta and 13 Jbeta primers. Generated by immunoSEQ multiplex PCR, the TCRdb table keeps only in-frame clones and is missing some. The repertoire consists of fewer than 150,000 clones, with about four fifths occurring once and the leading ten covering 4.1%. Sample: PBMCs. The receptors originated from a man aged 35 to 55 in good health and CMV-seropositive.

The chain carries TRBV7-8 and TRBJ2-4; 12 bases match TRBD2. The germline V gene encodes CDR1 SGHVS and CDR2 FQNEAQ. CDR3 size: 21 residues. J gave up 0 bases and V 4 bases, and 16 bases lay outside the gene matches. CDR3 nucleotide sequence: TGTGCCAGCAGCTACCGACCCGGGTCTAGCGGGAGGGACGTAGCCAAAAACATTCAGTACTTC. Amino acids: CASSYRPGSSGRDVAKNIQYF.

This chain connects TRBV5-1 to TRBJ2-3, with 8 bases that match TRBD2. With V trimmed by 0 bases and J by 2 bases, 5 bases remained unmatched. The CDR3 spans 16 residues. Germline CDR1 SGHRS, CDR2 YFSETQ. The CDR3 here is CASSLVVSGNTDTQYF. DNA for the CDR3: TGCGCCAGCAGCTTGGTCGTTAGCGGGAACACAGATACGCAGTATTTT. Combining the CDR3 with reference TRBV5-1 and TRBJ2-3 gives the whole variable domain KAGVTQTPRYLIKTRGQQVTLSCSPISGHRSVSWYQQTPGQGLQFLFEYFSETQRNKGNFPGRFSGRQFSNSRSEMNVSTLELGDSALYLCASSLVVSGNTDTQYFGPGTRLTVL.

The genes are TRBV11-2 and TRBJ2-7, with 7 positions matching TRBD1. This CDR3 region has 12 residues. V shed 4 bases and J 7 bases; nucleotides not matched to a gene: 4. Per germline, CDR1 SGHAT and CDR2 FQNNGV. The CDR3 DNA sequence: TGTGCCAGCAGCTCCGTACAGGGGGAGCAGTACTTC. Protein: CASSSVQGEQYF. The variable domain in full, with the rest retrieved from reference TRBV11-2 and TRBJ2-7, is EAGVAQSPRYKIIEKRQSVAFWCNPISGHATLYWYQQILGQGPKLLIQFQNNGVVDDSQLPKDRFSAERLKGVDSTLKIQPAKLEDSAVYLCASSSVQGEQYFGPGTRLTVT.

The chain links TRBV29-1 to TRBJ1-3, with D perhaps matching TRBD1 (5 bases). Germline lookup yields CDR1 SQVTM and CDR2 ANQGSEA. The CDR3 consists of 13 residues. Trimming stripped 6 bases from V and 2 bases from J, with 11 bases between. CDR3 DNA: TGCAGCGTCATCGGACAACCTGGAAACACCATATATTTT. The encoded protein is CSVIGQPGNTIYF.

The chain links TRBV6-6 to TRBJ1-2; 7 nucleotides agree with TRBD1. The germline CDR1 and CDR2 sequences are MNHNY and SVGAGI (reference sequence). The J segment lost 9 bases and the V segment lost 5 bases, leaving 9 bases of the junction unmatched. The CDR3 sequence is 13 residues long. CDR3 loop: CASSQTGDSRYTF. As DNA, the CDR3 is TGTGCCAGCAGTCAAACCGGGGACAGTCGCTACACCTTC.

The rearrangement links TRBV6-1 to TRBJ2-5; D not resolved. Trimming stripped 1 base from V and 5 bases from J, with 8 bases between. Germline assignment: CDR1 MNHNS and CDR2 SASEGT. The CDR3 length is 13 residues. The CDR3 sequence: CASSEVEWETQYF. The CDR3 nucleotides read TGTGCCAGCAGTGAAGTAGAGTGGGAGACCCAGTACTTC.

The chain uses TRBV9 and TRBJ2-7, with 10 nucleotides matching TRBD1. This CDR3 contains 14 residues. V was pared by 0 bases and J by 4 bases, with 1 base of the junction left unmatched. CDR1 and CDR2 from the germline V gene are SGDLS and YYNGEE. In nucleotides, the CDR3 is TGTGCCAGCAGCGTAGGGGACAGGGGTTACGAGCAGTACTTC. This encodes CASSVGDRGYEQYF.

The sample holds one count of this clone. This CDR3 is CASSGRWEGLNQPQHF. The CDR3 nucleotides are TGTGCCAGCAGTGGACGTTGGGAAGGACTCAATCAGCCCCAGCATTTT. This chain connects TRBV6-1 to TRBJ1-5; D not resolved. V lost 4 bases, J lost 3 bases, and 16 bases lay in between. The V gene's germline CDR1 is MNHNS and CDR2 SASEGT. The CDR3 totals 16 residues.

CDR3 nucleotide sequence: TGCGCCAGCAGCCAAGGGACTAGCGGTGGGAATGAGCAGTTCTTC. Translation: CASSQGTSGGNEQFF. The rearrangement links TRBV5-1 to TRBJ2-1, with 11 bases fitting TRBD2. Germline CDR1 SGHRS, CDR2 YFSETQ. This CDR3 contains 15 residues. The trim removed 4 bases at V and 7 bases at J, leaving 7 bases unmatched.